The text below deals with one TCR beta chain. Antigen unknown. These data originate in a study of shared clonotypes between healthy human individuals. This CDR3 region has 12 residues. Germline lookup yields CDR1 SQVTM and CDR2 ANQGSEA. The V end was cut by 7 bases, the J end by 3 bases, with 13 bases between. The study, taken as a whole, reports: Expectations were that clonotype sharing among donors would be affected by sequencing depth.

The table came from immunoSEQ multiplex PCR; TCRdb's copy has only in-frame clones and leaves some out. The sample has about 2 million clones; around 96% are singletons. CD45RO negativity and positive selection for CCR7 defined naive CD8 cells, a population that excluded terminally differentiated effector memory CD45RA+ cells. The sample taken for sequencing was naive CD8+ T cells sorted from blood. This clonotype originated in a man aged 18 to 29 in good health. The chain links TRBV29-1 to TRBJ2-7; a weak D match, TRBD2 (5 bases). The CDR3 bases are TGCAGCGCCGGGATAACTTTCTACGAGCAGTACTTC. It translates to CSAGITFYEQYF.